Each of the 30 T cell receptor beta chains below was sequenced from the same sample in a study. TCRdb re-called the RT-PCR reads through MiXCR, storing one row per CDR3 protein. Of about 680,000 distinct CDR3 sequences in the sample, approximately 14% were seen once. Sequencing was done on a sample of memory CD4+ T cells from blood. The receptor set was obtained from a female donor in good health, serving as a healthy control.

This clonotype was seen at least ten times. This chain joins TRBV7-2 and TRBJ2-5; TRBD1 aligns across 10 bases. Germline V gene sequence: CDR1 SGHTA, CDR2 FQGNSA. The trim removed 5 bases at V and 4 bases at J, leaving 4 bases unmatched. The CDR3 extends over 14 amino acids. The CDR3: CASSQDRGVETQYF. CDR3 sequence (DNA): TGTGCCAGCAGCCAGGACAGGGGGGTAGAGACCCAGTACTTC.

The J gene is TRBJ1-3, the V gene TRBV5-1; D remains unclear. The CDR3 is made up of 15 amino acids. Trimming took 4 bases from V and 0 from J, leaving 11 bases between them. Germline lookup yields CDR1 SGHRS and CDR2 YFSETQ. The CDR3 sequence: CASSRDPSSGNTIYF. The CDR3 DNA reads as TGCGCCAGCAGCCGCGACCCCAGCTCTGGAAACACCATATATTTT.

The genes are TRBV6-2 or TRBV6-3 and TRBJ2-7; TRBD2 matches 7 bases. The germline V gene encodes CDR1 MNHEY and CDR2 SVGEGT. Losses at the gene ends were 3 bases for V and 2 bases for J; bases not matched to a gene: 4. The CDR3 is 14 residues long. DNA of the CDR3: TGTGCCAGCAGTTATGGGAGGGAAACCTACGAGCAGTACTTC. Its translation is CASSYGRETYEQYF.

The chain joins TRBV7-3 to TRBJ2-3; D may correspond to TRBD1 or TRBD2 (5 bases each). This CDR3 has 18 residues. CDR1 and CDR2 (germline): SGHTA, FQGTGA. V was trimmed by 4 bases and J by 0 bases, leaving 20 bases between them. The CDR3 nucleotides read TGTGCCAGCAGCTCGTGGTCGGCCGGGGCCTCTAGCACAGATACGCAGTATTTT. Translation: CASSSWSAGASSTDTQYF.

This clonotype was seen a handful of times. The chain recombines TRBV7-2 with TRBJ2-1; D remains ambiguous. Germline V lookup: CDR1 SGHTA, CDR2 FQGNSA. The CDR3 totals 15 residues. Trimming shortened V by 4 bases and J by 2 bases, and 12 bases separated the two germline ends. The CDR3: CASSSGWGAYNEQFF. DNA for the CDR3: TGTGCCAGCAGCTCCGGATGGGGTGCCTACAATGAGCAGTTCTTC.

The table lists this clonotype with many counts. The chain links TRBV12-3 or TRBV12-4 to TRBJ2-3, with unresolved D. Trimming removed 3 bases at V and 6 bases at J, with 10 bases between. This CDR3 comprises 13 residues. The CDR3 loop reads CASSLSQADTQYF. As DNA, the CDR3 is TGTGCCAGCAGTTTGAGCCAAGCCGATACGCAGTATTTT.

The chain carries TRBV4-2 and TRBJ2-7; D not certain. Germline values: CDR1 LGHNA, CDR2 YNFKEQ. This CDR3 has 15 residues. Trimming stripped 0 bases from V and 0 bases from J, with 9 bases between. CDR3 nucleotides: TGTGCCAGCAGCCAAGACGAGTCAACCTCCTACGAGCAGTACTTC. Protein product: CASSQDESTSYEQYF.

This clonotype was counted between two and nine times. The chain carries TRBV2 and TRBJ1-1, with no clear D. The CDR3 runs 13 residues. The V and J ends lost 8 bases and 1 base respectively, with 11 bases between them. Germline values: CDR1 SNHLY, CDR2 FYNNEI. CDR3 sequence (DNA): TGTGCCAGCCCCGTCGAGCGGAACACTGAAGCTTTCTTT. It is translated as CASPVERNTEAFF.

This clonotype was found a few times. The rearrangement uses TRBV6-5 and TRBJ2-7; D may be TRBD1 (7 bases). V was clipped by 6 bases and J by 7 bases, with 16 bases between them. The CDR3 is 13 residues long. The V gene's germline CDR1 is MNHEY and CDR2 SVGAGI. Here the CDR3 DNA reads TGTGCCAGCAGGAGGACAGGACTATGGGAGCAGTACTTC. Translated, it gives CASRRTGLWEQYF.

A few counts support this clonotype. This sequence joins TRBV5-1 and TRBJ1-4; D gene ambiguous. The germline CDR1 and CDR2 sequences are SGHRS and YFSETQ. V lost 4 bases and J 0 bases, leaving 7 bases between the germline ends. There are 14 residues in the CDR3. The CDR3 DNA follows: TGCGCCAGCAGCCACCAGCCAACTAATGAAAAACTGTTTTTT. This translates into CASSHQPTNEKLFF.

This clonotype was detected only a few times. The chain has TRBV7-9 and TRBJ2-1, with 9 bases lining up with TRBD2. The CDR3 is 13 residues long. Losses at the gene ends were 5 bases for V and 9 bases for J; bases not matched to a gene: 5. Germline V gene sequence: CDR1 SEHNR, CDR2 FQNEAQ (reference sequence). The CDR3 region has the DNA TGTGCCAGCAGCCGCGCACTAGCGGGTGAGCAGTTCTTC. Protein sequence: CASSRALAGEQFF.

V is TRBV5-4 and J is TRBJ1-3; TRBD1 matches 8 bases. With V trimmed by 0 bases and J by 2 bases, 7 bases remained unmatched. In germline, CDR1 is SGHNT, CDR2 YYREEE (reference sequence). The CDR3 is 17 amino acids. DNA of the CDR3: TGTGCCAGCAGCTTGGGGACAGGGTCTATGACTGGAAACACCATATATTTT. Amino acid sequence: CASSLGTGSMTGNTIYF.

This clonotype was counted a single time. CDR3 sequence (DNA): TGTGCCAGCAGTGTAGTTCTAGCGGGAGGCCCCGAGTTCTTC. This gives the protein CASSVVLAGGPEFF. The chain carries TRBV2 and TRBJ2-1; TRBD2 agrees at 11 bases. V lost 4 bases and J lost 14; bases outside the gene matches: 10. This CDR3 comprises 14 residues. CDR1 is SNHLY, CDR2 FYNNEI, per germline. Filled out from reference TRBV2 and TRBJ2-1, the complete variable domain reads EPEVTQTPSHQVTQMGQEVILRCVPISNHLYFYWYRQILGQKVEFLVSFYNNEISEKSEIFDDQFSVERPDGSNFTLKIRSTKLEDSAMYFCASSVVLAGGPEFFGPGTRLTVL.

The V and J genes are TRBV6-5 and TRBJ1-1, with D hard to call. With 2 bases removed from V and 4 bases from J, the gap between germline ends came to 8 bases. CDR1 is MNHEY, CDR2 SVGAGI, per germline. The CDR3 length is 13 residues. DNA of the CDR3: TGTGCCAGCAGTTACCAACAGACCACTGAAGCTTTCTTT. It codes for CASSYQQTTEAFF.

Ten or more counts support this clonotype. The rearrangement joins TRBV6-6 to TRBJ2-3; D may be TRBD2 (6 bases). CDR1 is MNHNY, CDR2 SVGAGI, per germline (reference sequence). The CDR3 is 15 residues long. V was cut by 10 bases and J by 1 base, with 18 bases left in between. Written as DNA, the CDR3 is TGTGCCACGAAGGGACTGCAACTAGGCACAGATACGCAGTATTTT. Its protein product is CATKGLQLGTDTQYF.

V is TRBV24-1 and J is TRBJ2-1, with 7 nucleotides matching TRBD2. Germline CDR1 is KGHDR and CDR2 is SFDVKD. The CDR3 spans 15 residues. With V trimmed by 5 bases and J by 7 bases, 10 bases remained unmatched. The CDR3 spells CATSVMGGSRNEQFF. In DNA form, the CDR3 reads TGTGCCACCAGTGTTATGGGCGGGAGTAGGAATGAGCAGTTCTTC.

V usage is TRBV9 and J usage is TRBJ1-2; tentative D call: TRBD1 (5 bases). V lost 0 bases to trimming and J lost 5 bases, with 14 bases between them. Looked up from germline, CDR1 is SGDLS and CDR2 is YYNGEE. The CDR3 consists of 15 residues. This CDR3 is CASSVGQGRGYGYTF. For the CDR3, the DNA is TGTGCCAGCAGCGTAGGGCAGGGAAGAGGATATGGCTACACCTTC.

There are many counts of this clonotype. The V and J genes are TRBV5-1 and TRBJ2-1; 14 nucleotides match TRBD2. Trimming took 2 bases from V and 8 from J; bases not matched to a gene: 6. Germline V gene data show CDR1 as SGHRS and CDR2 as YFSETQ. This CDR3 has 16 residues. The CDR3 DNA follows: TGCGCCAGCAGCTTAGCGGGACTAGCGGGAGTGGATGAGCAGTTCTTC. Its protein is CASSLAGLAGVDEQFF.

This clonotype was detected ten times or more. The rearrangement joins TRBV6-6 to TRBJ2-5; 10 bases match TRBD2. Germline-derived CDR1 and CDR2 are MNHNY and SVGAGI (reference sequence). V was clipped by 6 bases and J by 4 bases; unmatched bases: 8. The CDR3 spans 15 residues. The CDR3 nucleotides read TGTGCCAGCAGCTCCCCAGCGGGGGGGCTAGAGACCCAGTACTTC. Translation: CASSSPAGGLETQYF.

The chain is built from TRBV20-1 and TRBJ1-1, with D tentatively TRBD1 (5 bases). The CDR3 length is 14 residues. V lost 0 bases to trimming and J lost 3 bases, with 11 bases between them. CDR1 and CDR2 (germline): DFQATT, SNEGSKA (reference sequence). The DNA for the CDR3 is TGCAGTGCTAGAGATCCGGGACGCGACACTGAAGCTTTCTTT. It encodes CSARDPGRDTEAFF.

This chain links TRBV12-3 or TRBV12-4 with TRBJ2-1; 7 positions agree with TRBD1. The CDR3 covers 14 residues. Trimming took 5 bases from V and 6 from J; bases not matched to a gene: 7. This CDR3 is CASSNNRGGNEQFF. CDR3 nucleotides: TGTGCCAGCAGTAATAACAGGGGTGGCAATGAGCAGTTCTTC.

This clonotype was seen a handful of times. The J gene is TRBJ2-7, the V gene TRBV20-1, with 9 positions matching TRBD1. This CDR3 is built from 13 residues. Trimming cost V 5 bases and J 3 bases; bases outside gene matches: 5. Germline V lookup: CDR1 DFQATT, CDR2 SNEGSKA (reference sequence). CDR3 amino acids: CSALDRGGYEQYF. CDR3 DNA: TGCAGTGCTTTGGACAGGGGTGGCTACGAGCAGTACTTC.

In its sample, this clonotype was seen many times. The CDR3 sequence: CASSRLNRGGDTEAFF. The CDR3 DNA reads TGCGCCAGCAGCCGACTGAACAGGGGTGGGGACACTGAAGCTTTCTTT. V gene TRBV4-1 combines with J gene TRBJ1-1; 7 positions agree with TRBD1. V was pared by 4 bases and J by 3 bases, with 11 bases of the junction left unmatched. Looked up from germline, CDR1 is MGHRA and CDR2 is YSYEKL. The CDR3 has 16 amino acids.

The chain joins TRBV27 to TRBJ1-1; the D gene is possibly TRBD1 (5 bases). Germline CDR1 MNHEY, CDR2 SMNVEV (reference sequence). The CDR3 contains 13 residues. Deletions cut 0 bases from V and 11 bases from J, with 13 bases between. The CDR3 DNA sequence: TGTGCCAGCAGTTTATCCGGGACCACCCGGGCTTTCTTT. It specifies CASSLSGTTRAFF.

The chain joins TRBV6-5 to TRBJ2-5; 8 bases match TRBD2. Germline V gene data show CDR1 as MNHEY and CDR2 as SVGAGI. Trimming removed 6 bases from V and 8 bases from J; junction bases left unmatched: 11. The CDR3 is 14 residues long. The CDR3 sequence is CASRVPGLGATQYF. The DNA for the CDR3 is TGTGCCAGCAGGGTACCGGGACTAGGGGCAACCCAGTACTTC.

This clonotype was counted many times. The rearrangement joins TRBV29-1 to TRBJ2-7, with 9 positions matching TRBD1. This CDR3 spans 14 amino acids. Germline CDR1 SQVTM, CDR2 ANQGSEA. The J segment lost 4 bases and the V segment lost 6 bases, leaving 10 bases of the junction unmatched. The CDR3 bases are TGCAGCGTGGGGGGAACAGGGGGCTTGTACGAGCAGTACTTC. As protein: CSVGGTGGLYEQYF.

There are many counts of this clonotype. CDR3 amino acids: CASSRPDRGPNVAKNIQYF. In DNA, the CDR3 is TGCGCCAGCAGCCGTCCTGACAGGGGCCCTAACGTAGCCAAAAACATTCAGTACTTC. The chain is built from TRBV5-1 and TRBJ2-4, with 8 bases matching TRBD1. Germline CDR1 reads SGHRS; CDR2 reads YFSETQ. The V gene end was trimmed by 4 bases and the J gene end by 0 bases; junction bases not matched to a gene: 15. The CDR3 spans 19 residues. The full variable domain, with the rest looked up from reference TRBV5-1 and TRBJ2-4, is KAGVTQTPRYLIKTRGQQVTLSCSPISGHRSVSWYQQTPGQGLQFLFEYFSETQRNKGNFPGRFSGRQFSNSRSEMNVSTLELGDSALYLCASSRPDRGPNVAKNIQYFGAGTRLSVL.

The V gene is TRBV5-6, the J gene TRBJ2-1; 10 bases are a match to TRBD2. J was trimmed by 2 bases and V by 4 bases; bases with no gene match: 9. Germline V gives CDR1 SGHDT, CDR2 YYEEEE. The CDR3 length is 17 residues. CDR3 in amino acids: CASSNLPSGRAYNEQFF. The CDR3 bases are TGTGCCAGCAGCAACCTACCGAGCGGGAGGGCCTACAATGAGCAGTTCTTC.

The chain couples TRBV23-1 to TRBJ2-7; TRBD2 might be the D (6 bases). TRBV23-1 is placed among ORFs of uncertain function. V lost 2 bases and J 5 bases, leaving 16 bases between the germline ends. The CDR3 is made up of 15 amino acids. The CDR3 DNA reads as TGCGCCAGCAGTCAACCCTCCAGGAGGGCCGACGAGCAGTACTTC. The encoded protein is CASSQPSRRADEQYF.

This clonotype turned up a few times. The V call is TRBV5-1, the J call TRBJ2-1; no reliable D call. The CDR3 runs to 16 residues. The germline V and J ends were trimmed by 0 bases and 7 bases, with 17 bases remaining between them. Germline V gives CDR1 SGHRS, CDR2 YFSETQ. Here the CDR3 reads CASSLAPEWWGNEQFF. As DNA, the CDR3 is TGCGCCAGCAGCTTGGCCCCGGAGTGGTGGGGAAATGAGCAGTTCTTC.